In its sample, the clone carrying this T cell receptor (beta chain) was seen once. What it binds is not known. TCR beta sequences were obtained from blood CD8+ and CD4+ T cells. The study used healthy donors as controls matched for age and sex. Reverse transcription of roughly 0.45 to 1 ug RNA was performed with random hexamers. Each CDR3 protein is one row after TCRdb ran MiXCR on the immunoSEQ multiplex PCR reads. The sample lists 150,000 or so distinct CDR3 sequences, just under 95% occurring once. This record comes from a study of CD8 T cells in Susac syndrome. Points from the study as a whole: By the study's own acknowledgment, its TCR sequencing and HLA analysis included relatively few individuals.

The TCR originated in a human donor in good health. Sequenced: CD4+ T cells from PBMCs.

CDR3 bases: TGCGCCAGCAGCTTGGAAGCGGGGGGGCCAGAGACCCAGTACTTC. Its translation is CASSLEAGGPETQYF. V usage is TRBV5-1 and J usage is TRBJ2-5; 10 positions agree with TRBD2. CDR3 size: 15 residues. Trimming took 0 bases from V and 4 from J; bases not matched to a gene: 3. In germline, CDR1 is SGHRS, CDR2 YFSETQ.